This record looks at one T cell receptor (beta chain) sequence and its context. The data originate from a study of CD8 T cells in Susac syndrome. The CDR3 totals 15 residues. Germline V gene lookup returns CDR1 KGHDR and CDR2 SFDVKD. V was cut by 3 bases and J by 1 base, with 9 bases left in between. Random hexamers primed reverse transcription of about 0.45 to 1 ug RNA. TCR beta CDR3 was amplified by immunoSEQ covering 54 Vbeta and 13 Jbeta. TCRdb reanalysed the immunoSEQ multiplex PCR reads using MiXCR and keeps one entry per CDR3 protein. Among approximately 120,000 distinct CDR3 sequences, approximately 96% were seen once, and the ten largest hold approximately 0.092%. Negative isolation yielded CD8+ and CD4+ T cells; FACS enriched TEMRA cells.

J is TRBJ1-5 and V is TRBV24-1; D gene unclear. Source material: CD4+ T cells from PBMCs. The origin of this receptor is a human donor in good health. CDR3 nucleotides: TGTGCCACCAGTGATACCTCCTTGAGCAATCAGCCCCAGCATTTT. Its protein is CATSDTSLSNQPQHF.